The 11 T cell receptor beta chains presented below share a single source sample, sequenced in a study of cytomegalovirus exposure and HLA in healthy donors. 13 Jbeta primers and 60 Vbeta primers were used for the PCR. Sequencing was performed with immunoSEQ multiplex PCR; in TCRdb, only in-frame clones are kept and a portion is missing. The sample includes tens of thousands of clones, about a tenth of them seen just once. The sample taken for sequencing was PBMCs. The receptor set was obtained from a man between 60 and 70 years old in good health and CMV-seropositive.

In its sample, this clone was seen a few times. This chain joins TRBV28 and TRBJ2-1; possibly TRBD1 for D (6 bases). The germline V and J ends were trimmed by 6 bases and 4 bases, with 16 bases remaining between them. This CDR3 comprises 15 residues. Germline V CDR1 and CDR2: MDHEN, SYDVKM. CDR3 DNA: TGTGCCAGCAGCTCGGACAGAGCTTATTACAATGAGCAGTTCTTC. This sequence encodes CASSSDRAYYNEQFF.

In its sample, this clone was seen a few times. The rearrangement joins TRBV7-9 to TRBJ2-3, with a tentative D call TRBD1 (6 bases). The germline V and J ends were trimmed by 2 bases and 1 base, with 13 bases remaining between them. From germline, CDR1 is SEHNR and CDR2 FQNEAQ (reference sequence). This CDR3 comprises 16 residues. The CDR3 sequence is CASSLRQVRGTDTQYF. In DNA, the CDR3 is TGTGCCAGCAGCTTAAGACAGGTTCGCGGCACAGATACGCAGTATTTT.

The sample holds a few counts of this clone. V gene TRBV29-1 combines with J gene TRBJ2-3, with D unclear. Germline values: CDR1 SQVTM, CDR2 ANQGSEA. V lost 2 bases and J lost 2, with 8 bases in between. The CDR3 runs 13 residues. The CDR3 sequence is CSVERFHTDTQYF. CDR3 nucleotides: TGCAGCGTTGAACGGTTTCACACAGATACGCAGTATTTT.

The chain carries TRBV5-1 and TRBJ2-7, with a tentative D call TRBD1 (5 bases). The CDR3 covers 12 residues. From germline, CDR1 is SGHRS and CDR2 YFSETQ. V lost 3 bases, J lost 4 bases, and 8 bases lay in between. This CDR3 is CASSYQGYEQYF. DNA of the CDR3: TGCGCCAGCAGCTACCAGGGATACGAGCAGTACTTC.

The chain has TRBV9 and TRBJ2-3; 8 bases align to TRBD1. The CDR3 extends over 15 amino acids. J lost 3 bases, V lost 4 bases, and 7 bases had no gene match. Germline CDR1 reads SGDLS; CDR2 reads YYNGEE. In DNA form, the CDR3 reads TGTGCCAGCAGCCCCGACAGGGGCGAGACAGATACGCAGTATTTT. It is translated as CASSPDRGETDTQYF.

This clone was detected a few times. This chain connects TRBV5-4 to TRBJ2-2; the D is unclear. CDR1 is SGHNT, CDR2 YYREEE, per germline (reference sequence). The germline V and J ends were trimmed by 0 bases and 7 bases, with 4 bases remaining between them. This CDR3 has 12 amino acids. The CDR3 region is CASSLAGGELFF. The CDR3 DNA reads as TGTGCCAGCAGCTTGGCCGGCGGGGAGCTGTTTTTT.

The chain couples TRBV28 to TRBJ1-2; 7 bases agree with TRBD1. The V segment lost 4 bases and the J segment 4 bases; nucleotides outside the gene matches: 6. The CDR3 contains 14 residues. The germline gives CDR1 MDHEN, CDR2 SYDVKM. The CDR3 DNA reads as TGTGCCAGCAGTTCGGGACAGCAACGCTATGGCTACACCTTC. Encoded protein: CASSSGQQRYGYTF.

The sample holds a few counts of this clone. J is TRBJ1-1 and V is TRBV7-9, with D tentatively TRBD1 (6 bases). Germline lookup yields CDR1 SEHNR and CDR2 FQNEAQ (reference sequence). This CDR3 region has 12 residues. Between the trimmed V and J ends, which lost 6 bases and 8 bases, there was a span of 13 bases. The CDR3 sequence: CASRGTGTEAFF. The CDR3 nucleotides read TGTGCCAGCAGGGGGACCGGGACAGAAGCTTTCTTT. The full variable domain, in which reference TRBV7-9 and TRBJ1-1 provide the parts outside the CDR3, is DTGVSQNPRHKITKRGQNVTFRCDPISEHNRLYWYRQTLGQGPEFLTYFQNEAQLEKSRLLSDRFSAERPKGSFSTLEIQRTEQGDSAMYLCASRGTGTEAFFGQGTRLTVV.

This clone was counted between two and nine times. The DNA is left out, because the CDR3 cannot be placed on it with certainty; the CDR3 is given as TCRdb lists it. This chain connects TRBV6-5 to TRBJ1-2; the table names TRBD1, a call not compared with the DNA. Both ends counted, the CDR3 spans 15 residues. Germline CDR1 is MNHEY and CDR2 is SVGAGI. The CDR3 protein is CASSSSTGPLYGYTF.

The chain joins TRBV28 to TRBJ1-2; D is ambiguous. The CDR3 is 13 residues long. Trimming cost V 5 bases and J 8 bases, with 15 bases left between them. Germline-derived CDR1 and CDR2 are MDHEN and SYDVKM. In nucleotides, the CDR3 is TGTGCCAGCAGTAAAAGAGTAATTGAAGGCTACACCTTC. Translation gives CASSKRVIEGYTF.

The genes are TRBV7-9 and TRBJ1-4; a weak D match, TRBD1 (6 bases). This CDR3 is built from 16 residues. V lost 5 bases, J lost 3 bases, and 16 bases lay in between. Germline V lookup: CDR1 SEHNR, CDR2 FQNEAQ (reference sequence). As DNA, the CDR3 is TGTGCCAGCAGCCGGACAGTTAGCATGGCTAATGAAAAACTGTTTTTT. Its translation is CASSRTVSMANEKLFF.